This entry lists 5 T cell receptor beta chains sequenced from one sample in a study of blood T cell repertoires in COVID-19. The repertoire was sequenced with immunoSEQ multiplex PCR; TCRdb's copy has only in-frame clones and lacks some. The sample shows some 120,000 clones, about 80% of them seen only once. Specimen: peripheral blood. The receptors derive from a woman between 45 and 60 years old with acute or convalescent COVID-19.

The gene calls are TRBV12-3 or TRBV12-4 and TRBJ1-3; D might be TRBD1 (5 bases). The CDR3 is made up of 13 amino acids. V dropped 6 bases and J dropped 4 bases, with 10 bases sitting between them. CDR3 residues: CASRGGVGNTIYF. In DNA form, the CDR3 reads TGTGCCAGCAGGGGAGGGGTGGGAAACACCATATATTTT.

This clone was seen just once. The rearrangement joins TRBV5-1 to TRBJ1-1, with 11 bases aligning to TRBD1. Germline V gene data show CDR1 as SGHRS and CDR2 as YFSETQ. CDR3 size: 16 residues. J was trimmed by 7 bases and V by 0 bases; bases with no gene match: 8. The CDR3 coding sequence is TGCGCCAGCAGCTTGGGGACAGGGGGCGCTTCCTTTGAAGCTTTCTTT. Its protein is CASSLGTGGASFEAFF.

The CDR3 region has the DNA TGTGCCAGCAGTTACTCGGCGCACGGGAACAATGAGCAGTTCTTC. Residues: CASSYSAHGNNEQFF. This chain joins TRBV6-5 and TRBJ2-1; perhaps TRBD2 as D (5 bases). Trimming removed 0 bases from V and 5 bases from J, with 11 bases in between. Germline CDR1 and CDR2: MNHEY and SVGAGI. This CDR3 has 15 amino acids.

The rearrangement links TRBV6-1 to TRBJ1-1; D ambiguous. V dropped 1 base and J dropped 0 bases, with 12 bases sitting between them. From germline, CDR1 is MNHNS and CDR2 SASEGT. This CDR3 has 16 amino acids. CDR3 sequence (DNA): TGTGCCAGCAGTGAAGATCTGACAAATATGAACACTGAAGCTTTCTTT. Its protein product is CASSEDLTNMNTEAFF.

The chain links TRBV5-1 to TRBJ2-2, with 14 positions matching TRBD2. The CDR3 contains 18 residues. CDR1 and CDR2 (germline): SGHRS, YFSETQ. The V gene end was trimmed by 4 bases and the J gene end by 0 bases; junction bases not matched to a gene: 5. The CDR3, as DNA: TGCGCCAGCAGCCCGAGGACTAGCGGGGGGCCGAACACCGGGGAGCTGTTTTTT. As protein: CASSPRTSGGPNTGELFF.